The 28 T cell receptor beta chains reported below all come from one sample, sequenced in a study of blood T cell repertoires in COVID-19. The assay was immunoSEQ multiplex PCR, and TCRdb's table has in-frame clones only and misses some. The top ten clones hold approximately 5% of a sample with roughly 330,000 clones, 87% of them seen once. Material for sequencing was PBMCs or T cells enriched from blood (not recorded which). The receptors were gathered from a woman aged 25 to 39 who had recovered from COVID-19.

This clone was observed once. The chain joins TRBV7-3 to TRBJ2-3, with unresolved D. The CDR3 runs to 15 residues. V was cut by 1 base and J by 2 bases, with 10 bases left in between. CDR1 is SGHTA, CDR2 FQGTGA, per germline. The CDR3 region is CASSLISNHTDTQYF. The DNA of the CDR3 is TGTGCCAGCAGCTTAATTAGCAATCACACAGATACGCAGTATTTT.

J is TRBJ2-1 and V is TRBV9, with D possibly TRBD2 on 7 matching bases. The CDR3 has 15 amino acids. Trimming stripped 0 bases from V and 5 bases from J, with 12 bases between. Germline V gene data show CDR1 as SGDLS and CDR2 as YYNGEE. CDR3 nucleotides: TGTGCCAGCAGCGTAGTGAGGGGGGGAGACAATGAGCAGTTCTTC. This encodes CASSVVRGGDNEQFF.

The chain employs TRBV9 and TRBJ2-2; the match to TRBD1 covers 7 bases. The CDR3 is 16 residues long. Germline assignment: CDR1 SGDLS and CDR2 YYNGEE. The ends lost 3 bases at V and 3 bases at J; junction bases unmatched: 8. Written as DNA, the CDR3 is TGTGCCAGCAGCGCACCCGGACAGGTAGACACCGGGGAGCTGTTTTTT. Its translation: CASSAPGQVDTGELFF.

The chain links TRBV11-2 to TRBJ2-1, with 8 nucleotides matching TRBD1. In germline, CDR1 is SGHAT, CDR2 FQNNGV. After removal of 5 bases from V and 7 bases from J, the junction contained 10 bases not matched to a gene. The CDR3 runs 15 residues. The CDR3 here is CASSRGTGTRNEQFF. The DNA for the CDR3 is TGTGCCAGCAGCAGAGGGACAGGTACGAGAAATGAGCAGTTCTTC. Together with reference TRBV11-2 and TRBJ2-1, the CDR3 gives the full variable domain: EAGVAQSPRYKIIEKRQSVAFWCNPISGHATLYWYQQILGQGPKLLIQFQNNGVVDDSQLPKDRFSAERLKGVDSTLKIQPAKLEDSAVYLCASSRGTGTRNEQFFGPGTRLTVL.

DNA of the CDR3: TGTGCCAGCAGCCAAGTCTCCGGGACAGGGGGCAATGAGCAGTTCTTC. As protein: CASSQVSGTGGNEQFF. The gene calls are TRBV3-1 (or the pseudogene TRBV3-2) and TRBJ2-1; 11 bases line up with TRBD1. CDR1 LGHDT and CDR2 YNNKEL come from the germline V gene (reference sequence). Trimming removed 1 base from V and 6 bases from J; junction bases left unmatched: 5. The CDR3 is 16 amino acids.

V is TRBV3-1 (or the pseudogene TRBV3-2) and J is TRBJ1-5; no clear D gene. The V end lost 1 base, the J end lost 6 bases, and 10 bases lay between the germline ends. The CDR3 totals 14 residues. Germline values: CDR1 LGHDT, CDR2 YNNKEL (reference sequence). CDR3 nucleotides: TGTGCCAGCAGCCAAGGGGGAGGGAGTCAGCCCCAGCATTTT. Its translation is CASSQGGGSQPQHF.

The rearrangement links TRBV5-1 to TRBJ2-1; TRBD1 matches at 7 bases. The CDR3 totals 18 residues. V gave up 2 bases and J gave up 2 bases; unmatched junction bases: 13. Germline V gene lookup returns CDR1 SGHRS and CDR2 YFSETQ. CDR3 amino acids: CASSLHQLTGMTYNEQFF. CDR3 bases: TGCGCCAGCAGCTTACACCAATTGACAGGGATGACCTACAATGAGCAGTTCTTC.

This sequence joins TRBV6-5 and TRBJ2-5; TRBD2 matches at 10 bases. V shed 3 bases and J 2 bases; nucleotides not matched to a gene: 3. The length of the CDR3 is 15 residues. Germline CDR1 is MNHEY and CDR2 is SVGAGI. This CDR3 reads CASSYSGGPQETQYF. CDR3 nucleotides: TGTGCCAGCAGTTATAGCGGGGGGCCTCAAGAGACCCAGTACTTC.

The rearrangement links TRBV15 to TRBJ2-5, with D possibly being TRBD2 (5 bases). Germline values: CDR1 LNHNV, CDR2 YYDKDF (reference sequence). V lost 5 bases and J 2 bases, leaving 18 bases between the germline ends. The CDR3 runs to 16 residues. The CDR3, as DNA: TGTGCCACCAGCCAACCTTTGTTAGGGAGACAAGAGACCCAGTACTTC. Translated, it gives CATSQPLLGRQETQYF.

This clone has only a few counts. J is TRBJ1-5 and V is TRBV3-1 (or the pseudogene TRBV3-2), with no clear D. CDR3 length: 13 amino acids. Germline loops: CDR1 LGHDT, CDR2 YNNKEL (reference sequence). With 3 bases removed from V and 4 bases from J, the gap between germline ends came to 7 bases. Here the CDR3 DNA reads TGTGCCAGCAGCCATGGGAGAAATCAGCCCCAGCATTTT. Translation: CASSHGRNQPQHF.

CDR3 sequence (DNA): TGTGCCAGCAGCTTATCGGCAGGGGCGGATGGCTACACCTTC. Translation gives CASSLSAGADGYTF. The chain uses TRBV7-3 and TRBJ1-2; the D gene is possibly TRBD1 (6 bases). This CDR3 spans 14 amino acids. Trimming cost V 2 bases and J 6 bases, with 13 bases left between them. In germline, CDR1 is SGHTA, CDR2 FQGTGA.

This clone was detected only once. The chain has TRBV4-1 and TRBJ2-5, with D perhaps TRBD1 (6 bases). The germline V gene encodes CDR1 MGHRA and CDR2 YSYEKL. Trimming cost V 4 bases and J 4 bases, with 13 bases left between them. The CDR3 covers 14 residues. The CDR3 DNA follows: TGCGCCAGCAGCCCTACAGGGTCCCCAGAGACCCAGTACTTC. This encodes CASSPTGSPETQYF.

This clone occurred a few times. The chain carries TRBV10-3 and TRBJ1-2; 7 bases are a match to TRBD1. Germline assignment: CDR1 ENHRY and CDR2 SYGVKD. The V segment lost 2 bases and the J segment 3 bases; nucleotides outside the gene matches: 0. The CDR3 length is 13 residues. CDR3 protein: CAISEGTDYGYTF. DNA for the CDR3: TGTGCCATCAGTGAGGGGACAGACTATGGCTACACCTTC.

This clone has more than one count but fewer than ten. The chain carries TRBV11-2 and TRBJ1-3; D call uncertain. V lost 4 bases to trimming and J lost 3 bases, with 22 bases between them. Germline V gene data show CDR1 as SGHAT and CDR2 as FQNNGV. The CDR3 length is 18 residues. CDR3 loop: CASSSILTYRNDGNTIYF. In nucleotides, the CDR3 is TGTGCCAGCAGCTCTATACTGACCTACAGAAATGATGGAAACACCATATATTTT.

This clone was observed a few times. The V and J genes are TRBV4-1 and TRBJ2-2, with a tentative D call TRBD2 (5 bases). CDR1 and CDR2 from the germline V gene are MGHRA and YSYEKL. V dropped 3 bases and J dropped 5 bases, with 16 bases sitting between them. This CDR3 is built from 16 residues. Here the CDR3 reads CASSHLAPAGTGELFF. The DNA of the CDR3 is TGCGCCAGCAGCCACCTTGCGCCCGCGGGTACCGGGGAGCTGTTTTTT.

The rearrangement joins TRBV19 to TRBJ1-5, with unresolved D. Per germline, CDR1 LNHDA and CDR2 SQIVND (reference sequence). Trimming cost V 1 base and J 3 bases, with 10 bases left between them. The CDR3 runs 15 residues. CDR3 DNA: TGTGCCAGTAGTATAGCACAGTCCCCCAATCAGCCCCAGCATTTT. Amino acids: CASSIAQSPNQPQHF.

This sequence joins TRBV3-1 (or the pseudogene TRBV3-2) and TRBJ1-6, with 9 nucleotides matching TRBD1. The germline CDR1 and CDR2 sequences are LGHDT and YNNKEL (reference sequence). This CDR3 comprises 14 residues. The J segment lost 8 bases and the V segment lost 4 bases, leaving 3 bases of the junction unmatched. CDR3 DNA: TGTGCCAGCAGCCTGGGGACAGGGCATTCACCCCTCCACTTT. Translating it yields CASSLGTGHSPLHF.

V gene TRBV19 combines with J gene TRBJ2-7; 11 bases are a match to TRBD1. The germline gives CDR1 LNHDA, CDR2 SQIVND (reference sequence). This CDR3 contains 16 residues. The V and J ends lost 0 bases and 3 bases, in that order; junction bases with no gene match: 4. The CDR3 coding sequence is TGTGCCAGTAGTATAGATTGGGACAGGGGGAACTACGAGCAGTACTTC. Translated: CASSIDWDRGNYEQYF.

The gene calls are TRBV19 and TRBJ1-1, with 8 bases that match TRBD1. V lost 6 bases, J lost 4 bases, and 4 bases stayed unmatched. The CDR3 spans 13 residues. The germline CDR1 and CDR2 sequences are LNHDA and SQIVND (reference sequence). Here the CDR3 reads CASSDRGGTEAFF. CDR3 coding DNA: TGTGCCAGTAGCGACAGGGGCGGCACTGAAGCTTTCTTT.

The chain uses TRBV2 and TRBJ1-6; a possible D gene is TRBD1 (5 bases). V lost 11 bases, J lost 7 bases, and 18 bases lay in between. CDR3 size: 14 residues. Germline CDR1 and CDR2: SNHLY and FYNNEI. The CDR3 region has the DNA TGTGCCTGCGGGGCAAAAGCTCTAAATTCACCCCTCCACTTT. Amino acids: CACGAKALNSPLHF. The full variable domain, rest sourced from reference TRBV2 and TRBJ1-6, is EPEVTQTPSHQVTQMGQEVILRCVPISNHLYFYWYRQILGQKVEFLVSFYNNEISEKSEIFDDQFSVERPDGSNFTLKIRSTKLEDSAMYFCACGAKALNSPLHFGNGTRLTVT.

The chain employs TRBV27 and TRBJ2-1; D is perhaps TRBD2 (5 bases). Germline V CDR1 and CDR2: MNHEY, SMNVEV (reference sequence). The CDR3 runs 13 residues. The germline V and J ends were trimmed by 4 bases and 9 bases, with 13 bases remaining between them. This CDR3 is CASSSLAFGEQFF. The CDR3 coding sequence is TGTGCCAGCAGTTCGCTAGCCTTCGGTGAGCAGTTCTTC.

J is TRBJ2-1 and V is TRBV29-1; maybe TRBD2 (6 bases). Trimming took 4 bases from V and 2 from J, leaving 9 bases between them. CDR1 is SQVTM, CDR2 ANQGSEA, per germline. The CDR3 covers 13 residues. The CDR3 loop is CSVVREAYNEQFF. The CDR3 nucleotides are TGCAGCGTTGTCAGGGAGGCCTACAATGAGCAGTTCTTC.

Notes on this clone: The junction departs from the called germline gene at one end, perhaps through a read error. This chain uses TRBV19 with TRBJ1-1, with D possibly being TRBD1 (6 bases). The germline V gene has CDR1 LNHDA and CDR2 SQIVND (reference sequence). This CDR3 spans 15 amino acids. The CDR3 bases are TGTGCCAGTAGTATGGATCTGGGAACAGGGAGAGGTCCCTCCTTT. This gives the protein CASSMDLGTGRGPSF.

J is TRBJ2-3 and V is TRBV6-1; 7 bases match TRBD1. V dropped 3 bases and J dropped 6; count of bases not matched to a gene: 6. In germline, CDR1 is MNHNS, CDR2 SASEGT. The CDR3 has 14 residues. The CDR3 reads CASSDTTGVDTQYF. Here the CDR3 DNA reads TGTGCCAGCAGTGACACAACAGGGGTCGATACGCAGTATTTT.

The chain carries TRBV19 and TRBJ2-5, with 10 bases matching TRBD2. This CDR3 region has 14 residues. J lost 5 bases, V lost 3 bases, and 3 bases had no gene match. Germline values: CDR1 LNHDA, CDR2 SQIVND (reference sequence). CDR3 loop: CASSITSGVETQYF. The CDR3 DNA is TGTGCCAGTAGTATCACTAGCGGGGTGGAGACCCAGTACTTC.

J is TRBJ2-3 and V is TRBV4-3; 12 bases are shared with TRBD2. The germline V gene encodes CDR1 LGHNA and CDR2 YSLEER. The CDR3 is 18 amino acids. V dropped 1 base and J dropped 8; count of bases not matched to a gene: 13. This chain's CDR3 is CASSQAFRLAGVRGTQYF. The CDR3 DNA sequence: TGCGCCAGCAGCCAAGCATTTCGACTAGCGGGGGTTCGTGGTACGCAGTATTTT.

The gene calls are TRBV19 and TRBJ1-4; the D gene is possibly TRBD1 (5 bases). Germline-derived CDR1 and CDR2 are LNHDA and SQIVND (reference sequence). CDR3 size: 14 residues. Trimming pared 7 bases from V and 6 bases from J, leaving 15 bases between. CDR3 sequence reads: CASTPKGQHEKLFF. The CDR3 DNA sequence: TGTGCCAGTACCCCAAAGGGGCAGCATGAAAAACTGTTTTTT.

The chain is built from TRBV28 and TRBJ2-3, with 9 bases matching TRBD1. Germline V gene lookup returns CDR1 MDHEN and CDR2 SYDVKM. The CDR3 extends over 15 amino acids. V was clipped by 7 bases and J by 0 bases; unmatched bases: 5. CDR3 region: CASTTGTGSTDTQYF. DNA for the CDR3: TGTGCCAGCACAACCGGGACAGGGAGCACAGATACGCAGTATTTT.